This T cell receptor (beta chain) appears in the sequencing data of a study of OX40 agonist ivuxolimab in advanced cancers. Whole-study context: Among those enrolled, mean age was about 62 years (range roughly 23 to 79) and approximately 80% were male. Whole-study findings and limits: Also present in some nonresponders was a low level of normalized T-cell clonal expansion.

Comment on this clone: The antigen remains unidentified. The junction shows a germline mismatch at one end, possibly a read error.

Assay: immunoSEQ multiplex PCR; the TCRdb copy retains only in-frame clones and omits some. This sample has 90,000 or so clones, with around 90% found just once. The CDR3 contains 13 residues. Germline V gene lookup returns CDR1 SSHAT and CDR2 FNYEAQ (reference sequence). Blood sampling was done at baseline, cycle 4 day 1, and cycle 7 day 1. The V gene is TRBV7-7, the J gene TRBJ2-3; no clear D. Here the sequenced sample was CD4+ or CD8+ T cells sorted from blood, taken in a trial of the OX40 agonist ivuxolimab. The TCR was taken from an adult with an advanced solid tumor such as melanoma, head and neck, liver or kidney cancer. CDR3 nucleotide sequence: TGTGCTAGCAGCCCGGACCTGACAGATACGCAGTATTTT. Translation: CASSPDLTDTQYF.